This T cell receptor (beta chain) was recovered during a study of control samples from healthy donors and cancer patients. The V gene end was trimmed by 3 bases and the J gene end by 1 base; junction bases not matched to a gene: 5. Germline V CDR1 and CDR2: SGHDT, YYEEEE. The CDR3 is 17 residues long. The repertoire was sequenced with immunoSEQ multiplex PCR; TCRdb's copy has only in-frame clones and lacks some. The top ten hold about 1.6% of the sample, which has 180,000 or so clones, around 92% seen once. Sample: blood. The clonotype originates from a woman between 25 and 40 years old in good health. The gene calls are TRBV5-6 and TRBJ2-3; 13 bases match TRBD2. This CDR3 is CASSWTSGSGGTDTQYF. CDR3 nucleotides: TGTGCCAGCAGCTGGACTAGCGGGAGTGGAGGCACAGATACGCAGTATTTT. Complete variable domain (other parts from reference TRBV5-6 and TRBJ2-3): DAGVTQSPTHLIKTRGQQVTLRCSPKSGHDTVSWYQQALGQGPQFIFQYYEEEERQRGNFPDRFSGHQFPNYSSELNVNALLLGDSALYLCASSWTSGSGGTDTQYFGPGTRLTVL.